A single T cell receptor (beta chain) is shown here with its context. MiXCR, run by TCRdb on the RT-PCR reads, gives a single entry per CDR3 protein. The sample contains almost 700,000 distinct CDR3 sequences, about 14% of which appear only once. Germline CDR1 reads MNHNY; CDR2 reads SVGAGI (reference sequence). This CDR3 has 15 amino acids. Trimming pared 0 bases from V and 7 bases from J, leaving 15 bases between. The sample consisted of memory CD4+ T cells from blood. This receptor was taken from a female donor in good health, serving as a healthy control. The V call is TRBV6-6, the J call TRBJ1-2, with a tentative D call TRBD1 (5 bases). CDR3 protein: CASSYSRGGQGGYTF. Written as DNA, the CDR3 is TGTGCCAGCAGTTACTCTCGTGGTGGGCAGGGTGGCTACACCTTC.